One sample yielded the 16 T cell receptor beta chains listed below, sequenced in a study of radiation and T cells in renal cell carcinoma. Time point indicated: blood 2 weeks post-SBRT. Treatment given: 15 Gy SBRT to primary tumor, nephrectomy 4 weeks later. Clones were sequenced by immunoSEQ multiplex PCR, and TCRdb holds only the in-frame ones, with some missing. In the table there are some 130,000 clones, 75% to 90% of which are singletons. This sample comprised blood, obtained from a patient whose treatment included radiotherapy and nephrectomy. The origin of the receptors is a woman aged 55 to 70 with renal cell carcinoma.

J is TRBJ2-7 and V is TRBV28; the match to TRBD1 covers 7 bases. Unmatched junction bases numbered 13, after V lost 5 bases and J lost 0 bases. The CDR3 runs 17 residues. The V gene's germline CDR1 is MDHEN and CDR2 SYDVKM. The CDR3 sequence is CASSLITRGKHSYEQYF. The CDR3 nucleotides read TGTGCCAGCAGTCTGATTACCAGGGGGAAGCACTCCTACGAGCAGTACTTC.

The chain recombines TRBV29-1 with TRBJ2-6; D may be TRBD2 (5 bases). CDR1 is SQVTM and CDR2 is ANQGSEA in the germline V gene. CDR3 length: 14 amino acids. The V end was cut by 4 bases, the J end by 0 bases, with 7 bases between. For the CDR3, the DNA is TGCAGCGTTGGACGGGGCTCTGGGGCCAACGTCCTGACTTTC. Translated: CSVGRGSGANVLTF.

The rearrangement uses TRBV6-5 and TRBJ1-2, with no clear D. Trimming pared 7 bases from V and 8 bases from J, leaving 17 bases between. Germline V gene lookup returns CDR1 MNHEY and CDR2 SVGAGI. CDR3 length: 13 amino acids. For the CDR3, the DNA is TGTGCCAGCACCTCGGTGGTGACTGGGGGCTACACCTTC. Translating it yields CASTSVVTGGYTF.

V gene TRBV12-5 combines with J gene TRBJ2-1; D call uncertain. The CDR3 consists of 12 residues. Germline CDR1 reads LGHNT; CDR2 reads FRNRAP. Deletions cut 2 bases from V and 7 bases from J, with 6 bases between. In DNA, the CDR3 is TGTGCTAGTGGTTTGAGTTCTAATGAGCAGTTCTTC. Amino acid sequence: CASGLSSNEQFF.

This clone was counted once. The chain recombines TRBV18 with TRBJ1-2; no firm D call. The germline V and J ends were trimmed by 2 bases and 8 bases, with 9 bases remaining between them. There are 12 residues in the CDR3. Germline-derived CDR1 and CDR2 are KGHSH and LQKENI. The DNA of the CDR3 is TGTGCCAGCTCACCAGGGGATGGAGGCTACACCTTC. This codes for CASSPGDGGYTF.

The chain recombines TRBV7-2 with TRBJ1-1; no reliable D call. The CDR3 spans 12 residues. The V gene's germline CDR1 is SGHTA and CDR2 FQGNSA. V gave up 3 bases and J gave up 5 bases, with 7 bases separating them. The CDR3 DNA is TGTGCCAGCAGCTTGGTCCGGACTGAAGCTTTCTTT. The encoded protein is CASSLVRTEAFF.

This chain links TRBV5-4 with TRBJ2-1; D is perhaps TRBD1 (6 bases). The CDR3 sequence is 13 residues long. Germline CDR1 SGHNT, CDR2 YYREEE (reference sequence). V lost 2 bases and J 7 bases, leaving 10 bases between the germline ends. The CDR3: CASSLWQGNEQFF. The CDR3 DNA follows: TGTGCCAGCAGCTTATGGCAGGGGAATGAGCAGTTCTTC.

The chain recombines TRBV11-3 with TRBJ1-1; unclear D gene. This CDR3 is built from 13 residues. V lost 11 bases, J lost 0 bases, and 13 bases lay in between. The germline V gene has CDR1 SGHNT and CDR2 YENEEA. In nucleotides, the CDR3 is TGTGCCTCCAAAGGACGGATGAACACTGAAGCTTTCTTT. Translated: CASKGRMNTEAFF. The full variable domain, completed using reference TRBV11-3 and TRBJ1-1, is EAGVVQSPRYKIIEKKQPVAFWCNPISGHNTLYWYLQNLGQGPELLIRYENEEAVDDSQLPKDRFSAERLKGVDSTLKIQPAELGDSAVYLCASKGRMNTEAFFGQGTRLTVV.

This chain connects TRBV7-3 to TRBJ2-7; D is unclear. The germline V gene has CDR1 SGHTA and CDR2 FQGTGA. The CDR3 runs to 11 residues. V was shortened by 4 bases and J by 6 bases, with 7 bases between the two germline ends. The CDR3 DNA sequence: TGTGCCAGCAGCTCTCAACTCGAGCAGTACTTC. Encoded protein: CASSSQLEQYF.

The genes are TRBV27 and TRBJ2-1, with TRBD2 identical over 13 bases. V trimming: 4 bases; J trimming: 1 base; junction bases outside the gene matches: 7. The V gene's germline CDR1 is MNHEY and CDR2 SMNVEV (reference sequence). The CDR3 has 18 residues. The CDR3 spells CASSSGLAGALSYNEQFF. DNA of the CDR3: TGTGCCAGCAGTTCCGGACTAGCGGGGGCCTTATCCTACAATGAGCAGTTCTTC.

The rearrangement uses TRBV5-1 and TRBJ2-3; possible D gene TRBD2, 7 bases. The V end lost 4 bases, the J end lost 6 bases, and 18 bases lay between the germline ends. Germline V lookup: CDR1 SGHRS, CDR2 YFSETQ. This CDR3 has 15 amino acids. CDR3 nucleotides: TGCGCCAGCAGCAGCGGGGCGGGGGACATTGATACGCAGTATTTT. This sequence encodes CASSSGAGDIDTQYF.

This chain connects TRBV11-2 to TRBJ2-6, with D possibly TRBD1 on 5 matching bases. Trimming cost V 4 bases and J 2 bases, with 15 bases left between them. This CDR3 region has 17 residues. Per germline, CDR1 SGHAT and CDR2 FQNNGV. This CDR3 is CASSSGQVFTGANVLTF. CDR3 DNA: TGTGCCAGCAGCTCCGGACAAGTTTTTACTGGGGCCAACGTCCTGACTTTC. Filled out from reference TRBV11-2 and TRBJ2-6, the complete variable domain reads EAGVAQSPRYKIIEKRQSVAFWCNPISGHATLYWYQQILGQGPKLLIQFQNNGVVDDSQLPKDRFSAERLKGVDSTLKIQPAKLEDSAVYLCASSSGQVFTGANVLTFGAGSRLTVL.

The gene calls are TRBV9 and TRBJ1-4; 9 bases line up with TRBD1. Germline V lookup: CDR1 SGDLS, CDR2 YYNGEE. Losses at the gene ends were 3 bases for V and 8 bases for J; bases not matched to a gene: 8. The CDR3 covers 15 residues. DNA for the CDR3: TGTGCCAGCAGCGCCGAACAGGGGGCGGGCGAAAAACTGTTTTTT. It translates to CASSAEQGAGEKLFF.

The V gene is TRBV27, the J gene TRBJ2-3; 9 bases are a match to TRBD1. The V and J ends lost 7 bases and 5 bases, in that order; junction bases with no gene match: 7. Per germline, CDR1 MNHEY and CDR2 SMNVEV (reference sequence). This CDR3 is 14 amino acids long. The CDR3 nucleotides are TGTGCCAGCACGGTCGGGACAGGGCGAGATACGCAGTATTTT. Its protein product is CASTVGTGRDTQYF.

J is TRBJ1-5 and V is TRBV2; D is undetermined. Germline CDR1 is SNHLY and CDR2 is FYNNEI. This CDR3 region has 14 residues. Between the trimmed V and J ends, which lost 6 bases and 4 bases, there was a span of 13 bases. CDR3 sequence: CASRVETANQPQHF. CDR3 nucleotide sequence: TGTGCCAGCAGGGTAGAAACCGCGAATCAGCCCCAGCATTTT.

V gene TRBV7-6 combines with J gene TRBJ2-7; possible D gene TRBD2, 10 bases. Germline values: CDR1 SGHVS, CDR2 FNYEAQ. There are 21 residues in the CDR3. Trimming stripped 4 bases from V and 0 bases from J, with 31 bases between. CDR3 protein: CASSSAQQGASGGYSSYEQYF. The CDR3 DNA reads TGTGCCAGCAGCTCGGCCCAACAGGGGGCTAGCGGGGGCTACAGCTCCTACGAGCAGTACTTC. The full variable domain, completed using reference TRBV7-6 and TRBJ2-7, is GAGVSQSPRYKVTKRGQDVALRCDPISGHVSLYWYRQALGQGPEFLTYFNYEAQQDKSGLPNDRFSAERPEGSISTLTIQRTEQRDSAMYRCASSSAQQGASGGYSSYEQYFGPGTRLTVT.